A single sample gave rise to the 23 T cell receptor beta chains below, sequenced in a study of shared clonotypes between healthy human individuals. Measured with immunoSEQ multiplex PCR; TCRdb has only the in-frame clones, and not every one. Seen here are approximately 320,000 clones, about nine tenths observed once, and the top ten hold around 15%. Sequencing was carried out using memory CD8+ T cells sorted from blood. Subset indicated: CD45RO+ cells pooled with CCR7-negative TemRA cells. The receptors here all came from a man in his late teens or twenties in good health.

This chain uses TRBV4-1 with TRBJ2-7; possible D gene TRBD1, 5 bases. Germline V gene sequence: CDR1 MGHRA, CDR2 YSYEKL. V was clipped by 0 bases and J by 1 base, with 13 bases between them. The CDR3 totals 16 residues. The CDR3 DNA follows: TGCGCCAGCAGCCAAGACGGTCAGGGTAGATCCTACGAGCAGTACTTC. Translated, it gives CASSQDGQGRSYEQYF.

V is TRBV6-5 and J is TRBJ2-1, with 8 nucleotides matching TRBD2. Germline V gives CDR1 MNHEY, CDR2 SVGAGI. The junction had 5 bases not matched to a gene; V was cut back by 0 bases and J by 7 bases. This CDR3 is built from 15 residues. Here the CDR3 reads CASSYSAGGGNEQFF. The DNA of the CDR3 is TGTGCCAGCAGTTACTCGGCGGGAGGAGGGAATGAGCAGTTCTTC.

This chain connects TRBV28 to TRBJ2-7, with 7 bases that match TRBD2. The CDR3 length is 15 residues. J gave up 2 bases and V 2 bases, and 6 bases lay outside the gene matches. Germline assignment: CDR1 MDHEN and CDR2 SYDVKM. DNA for the CDR3: TGTGCCAGCAGTTTAAGTGCTAGCGGACCCTACGAGCAGTACTTC. Translating gives CASSLSASGPYEQYF.

V usage is TRBV4-1 and J usage is TRBJ1-1; D uncertain. The V end lost 3 bases, the J end lost 0 bases, and 8 bases lay between the germline ends. Germline V lookup: CDR1 MGHRA, CDR2 YSYEKL. The CDR3 runs to 14 residues. CDR3 coding DNA: TGCGCCAGCAGCCAGCTCGACTTGAACACTGAAGCTTTCTTT. It translates to CASSQLDLNTEAFF.

The rearrangement links TRBV7-9 to TRBJ2-1; the D gene is possibly TRBD1 (5 bases). The CDR3 has 11 amino acids. Germline V gene sequence: CDR1 SEHNR, CDR2 FQNEAQ (reference sequence). Trimming took 5 bases from V and 9 from J, leaving 8 bases between them. CDR3 residues: CASSLDSEQFF. CDR3 nucleotide sequence: TGTGCCAGCAGCCTTGACAGTGAGCAGTTCTTC. Together with reference TRBV7-9 and TRBJ2-1, the CDR3 gives the full variable domain: DTGVSQNPRHKITKRGQNVTFRCDPISEHNRLYWYRQTLGQGPEFLTYFQNEAQLEKSRLLSDRFSAERPKGSFSTLEIQRTEQGDSAMYLCASSLDSEQFFGPGTRLTVL.

The chain links TRBV4-2 to TRBJ2-7, with D uncertain. The CDR3 extends over 13 amino acids. In germline, CDR1 is LGHNA, CDR2 YNFKEQ. V was shortened by 1 base and J by 3 bases, with 7 bases between the two germline ends. The CDR3 nucleotides are TGTGCCAGCAGCCAAGTCCTGGGCTACGAGCAGTACTTC. Translation: CASSQVLGYEQYF.

This chain links TRBV13 with TRBJ1-2; maybe TRBD1 (6 bases). CDR1 and CDR2 from the germline V gene are PRHDT and FYEKMQ (reference sequence). The V gene lost 5 bases and the J gene lost 8 bases, with 9 bases spanning the gap. The CDR3 spans 11 residues. The DNA for the CDR3 is TGTGCCAGCAGCCTCCAGGGGGGCTACACCTTC. It yields the protein CASSLQGGYTF.

The rearrangement links TRBV7-9 to TRBJ2-3; 9 bases align to TRBD2. The ends lost 0 bases at V and 2 bases at J; junction bases unmatched: 3. Germline V gene sequence: CDR1 SEHNR, CDR2 FQNEAQ (reference sequence). This CDR3 comprises 16 residues. CDR3 region: CASSLAEREATDTQYF. The CDR3 DNA reads as TGTGCCAGCAGCTTAGCTGAGCGGGAGGCCACAGATACGCAGTATTTT.

CDR3 nucleotides: TGTGCCAGCAGCGTGTCCGGGGTGAACACTGAAGCTTTCTTT. Translation gives CASSVSGVNTEAFF. The chain combines TRBV9 with TRBJ1-1; D unclear. The CDR3 extends over 14 amino acids. With 2 bases removed from V and 0 bases from J, the gap between germline ends came to 8 bases. Germline values: CDR1 SGDLS, CDR2 YYNGEE. The full variable domain, with the rest looked up from reference TRBV9 and TRBJ1-1, is DSGVTQTPKHLITATGQRVTLRCSPRSGDLSVYWYQQSLDQGLQFLIQYYNGEERAKGNILERFSAQQFPDLHSELNLSSLELGDSALYFCASSVSGVNTEAFFGQGTRLTVV.

The chain employs TRBV11-2 and TRBJ2-7, with 13 bases that match TRBD2. The germline V gene encodes CDR1 SGHAT and CDR2 FQNNGV. The CDR3 is made up of 16 amino acids. Germline trimming cut 3 bases from V and 2 bases from J; bases unmatched to any gene: 4. CDR3 DNA: TGTGCCAGCAGCTTCCCCGGACTAGCGGGAGCCTACGAGCAGTACTTC. This codes for CASSFPGLAGAYEQYF. The variable domain in full, completed from reference TRBV11-2 and TRBJ2-7, reads EAGVAQSPRYKIIEKRQSVAFWCNPISGHATLYWYQQILGQGPKLLIQFQNNGVVDDSQLPKDRFSAERLKGVDSTLKIQPAKLEDSAVYLCASSFPGLAGAYEQYFGPGTRLTVT.

This chain links TRBV5-6 with TRBJ1-5; no clear D gene. Germline V gene lookup returns CDR1 SGHDT and CDR2 YYEEEE. There are 17 residues in the CDR3. Trimming took off 0 bases at V and 2 bases at J, with 15 bases between the two ends. CDR3 loop: CASSLAALGGRNQPQHF. CDR3 nucleotides: TGTGCCAGCAGCTTGGCGGCGCTTGGTGGGCGCAATCAGCCCCAGCATTTT.

The chain carries TRBV4-3 and TRBJ2-1; TRBD1 is a possible D gene (6 bases). Germline CDR1 is LGHNA and CDR2 is YSLEER. This CDR3 is 16 amino acids long. The V end lost 0 bases, the J end lost 5 bases, and 14 bases lay between the germline ends. CDR3 bases: TGCGCCAGCAGCCAAGATTGGCTAGCAGGGGACAATGAGCAGTTCTTC. Translating gives CASSQDWLAGDNEQFF.

The count of this clone is one. The junction differs from germline at one of its ends, possibly a read error. The chain carries TRBV7-2 and TRBJ1-1, with a tentative D call TRBD1 (5 bases). The CDR3 covers 16 residues. Per the germline V gene, CDR1 is SGHTA and CDR2 is FQGNSA. The CDR3 nucleotides read TGTGCCAGCAGCGTGGGGGTGCAGGGCTGGAACGCTGAAGCTTTCTTT. It yields the protein CASSVGVQGWNAEAFF.

This clone was seen at least ten times. In DNA form, the CDR3 reads TGCGCCAGCAGCCAAGATTCCTATCAGCCCCAGCATTTT. Translated, it gives CASSQDSYQPQHF. The chain is built from TRBV4-1 and TRBJ1-5; no clear D gene. Trimming pared 0 bases from V and 5 bases from J, leaving 5 bases between. The CDR3 loop spans 13 amino acids. Germline CDR1 is MGHRA and CDR2 is YSYEKL.

The chain combines TRBV4-3 with TRBJ1-6; D is undetermined. V lost 0 bases and J 0 bases, leaving 18 bases between the germline ends. The CDR3 is 20 amino acids. Germline CDR1 is LGHNA and CDR2 is YSLEER. This chain's CDR3 is CASSQDLLAGLSSYNSPLHF. The CDR3 bases are TGCGCCAGCAGCCAAGATCTCCTCGCGGGCCTAAGCTCCTATAATTCACCCCTCCACTTT.

The rearrangement joins TRBV7-6 to TRBJ2-7; 7 bases agree with TRBD2. Germline CDR1 reads SGHVS; CDR2 reads FNYEAQ. J was trimmed by 3 bases and V by 1 base; bases with no gene match: 3. The CDR3 contains 14 residues. In DNA form, the CDR3 reads TGTGCCAGCAGCTTAGGGGACTATGGCTACGAGCAGTACTTC. Protein product: CASSLGDYGYEQYF.

In regard to this clone: Distinct nucleotide sequences in the sample also encode this CDR3. The genes are TRBV4-2 and TRBJ2-1; 7 bases are a match to TRBD2. Trimming removed 3 bases from V and 4 bases from J; junction bases left unmatched: 0. This CDR3 region has 13 residues. Germline V gene data show CDR1 as LGHNA and CDR2 as YNFKEQ. Here the CDR3 reads CASSQGLYNEQFF. CDR3 DNA: TGTGCCAGCAGCCAGGGACTATACAATGAGCAGTTCTTC.

This rearrangement joins TRBV11-2 to TRBJ2-1, with D perhaps matching TRBD1 (6 bases). The germline V and J ends were trimmed by 5 bases and 9 bases, with 8 bases remaining between them. The CDR3 spans 11 residues. Germline values: CDR1 SGHAT, CDR2 FQNNGV. The CDR3 spells CASSPGVEQFF. The CDR3 DNA reads as TGTGCCAGCAGCCCAGGGGTTGAGCAGTTCTTC.

V gene TRBV29-1 combines with J gene TRBJ2-1; 12 nucleotides align to TRBD1. The germline gives CDR1 SQVTM, CDR2 ANQGSEA. Trimming cost V 3 bases and J 9 bases; bases outside gene matches: 6. This CDR3 contains 14 residues. The CDR3 region is CSVEGQGASIEQFF. The CDR3, as DNA: TGCAGCGTTGAGGGACAGGGGGCGTCCATTGAGCAGTTCTTC.

In this sample, this clone turned up once. The rearrangement uses TRBV9 and TRBJ2-2, with TRBD1 identical over 9 bases. Germline V gene data show CDR1 as SGDLS and CDR2 as YYNGEE. Unmatched junction bases numbered 8, after V lost 0 bases and J lost 8 bases. This CDR3 contains 16 residues. CDR3 DNA sequence: TGTGCCAGCAGCGTAGCTCGGGACAGGGTCTTAGGGGAGCTGTTTTTT. Translated, it gives CASSVARDRVLGELFF.

The chain couples TRBV9 to TRBJ1-1; D not certain. CDR1 is SGDLS and CDR2 is YYNGEE in the germline V gene. V lost 4 bases and J 5 bases, leaving 15 bases between the germline ends. CDR3 size: 14 residues. CDR3 amino acids: CASSFDTAGTEAFF. CDR3 DNA: TGTGCCAGCAGCTTCGACACGGCGGGGACTGAAGCTTTCTTT.

The chain employs TRBV28 and TRBJ1-2; unclear D gene. This CDR3 spans 14 amino acids. Trimming took off 2 bases at V and 4 bases at J, with 11 bases between the two ends. Germline V gene sequence: CDR1 MDHEN, CDR2 SYDVKM. The CDR3 loop reads CASSLDGSFYGYTF. Here the CDR3 DNA reads TGTGCCAGCAGTTTAGACGGGAGCTTCTATGGCTACACCTTC.

The V gene is TRBV4-1, the J gene TRBJ2-7; 11 bases map to TRBD2. With 1 base clipped from V and 3 bases from J, the junction kept 2 bases outside the gene matches. CDR3 length equals 15 residues. Germline values: CDR1 MGHRA, CDR2 YSYEKL. This CDR3 is CASSQVLAGDYEQYF. The CDR3 region has the DNA TGCGCCAGCAGCCAAGTACTAGCGGGAGACTACGAGCAGTACTTC.